Here is one TCR beta chain with its context. Trimming removed 0 bases from V and 0 bases from J, with 8 bases in between. This CDR3 region has 15 residues. Germline values: CDR1 SGDLS, CDR2 YYNGEE. Clones were read by immunoSEQ multiplex PCR, and TCRdb kept only the in-frame ones, dropping some. The table records approximately 120,000 clones, roughly 87% of them present only once. These data belong to a study of control samples from healthy donors and cancer patients. This TCR derives from a man younger than 35 in good health. The sequenced sample was blood. The chain carries TRBV9 and TRBJ2-3; TRBD1 is a possible D gene (5 bases). This CDR3 is CASSVAGASTDTQYF. The CDR3 coding sequence is TGTGCCAGCAGCGTAGCTGGGGCTAGCACAGATACGCAGTATTTT.